Listed here are 9 T cell receptor beta chains from one sample, sequenced in a study of blood T cells in healthy people across ages. Together with a sample-barcoded 5' primer, a J-beta primer mix was included in a second PCR lasting about 6 to 11 cycles. MiXCR was run by TCRdb on the 5' RACE reads, yielding one entry per CDR3 protein. This table holds about 1.5 million distinct CDR3 sequences, roughly two fifths found once. The source material was blood. Receptors were obtained from a woman in her late teens or twenties in good health.

This clonotype was detected ten times or more. The chain recombines TRBV29-1 with TRBJ2-1; TRBD1 matches 7 bases. V shed 3 bases and J 7 bases; nucleotides not matched to a gene: 3. Germline V gene lookup returns CDR1 SQVTM and CDR2 ANQGSEA. This CDR3 is 12 amino acids long. The CDR3 DNA follows: TGCAGCGTTGACCGGGACAGTAATGAGCAGTTCTTC. This codes for CSVDRDSNEQFF.

In its sample, this clonotype was seen once. The chain carries TRBV28 and TRBJ1-1; 12 bases map to TRBD1. CDR1 is MDHEN and CDR2 is SYDVKM in the germline V gene. The CDR3 loop spans 16 amino acids. J lost 5 bases, V lost 3 bases, and 7 bases had no gene match. This CDR3 reads CASSFAWDRGRTEAFF. The CDR3 DNA reads as TGTGCCAGCAGTTTCGCCTGGGACAGGGGGCGTACTGAAGCTTTCTTT.

This clonotype was picked up a small number of times. The chain links TRBV5-1 to TRBJ2-1, with 8 bases aligning to TRBD2. Germline lookup yields CDR1 SGHRS and CDR2 YFSETQ. After removal of 2 bases from V and 7 bases from J, the junction contained 11 bases not matched to a gene. The CDR3 has 16 amino acids. The CDR3 bases are TGCGCCAGCAGCTTCCTAGCGGGCGGATCCCCAAATGAGCAGTTCTTC. This sequence encodes CASSFLAGGSPNEQFF.

The CDR3 DNA follows: TGTGCCAGCAGCCACACGCCCGGGACAGGGGGCAATGAGCAGTTCTTC. Translating it yields CASSHTPGTGGNEQFF. V gene TRBV3-1 combines with J gene TRBJ2-1; 11 nucleotides agree with TRBD1. V dropped 3 bases and J dropped 6; count of bases not matched to a gene: 7. CDR1 and CDR2 (germline): LGHDT, YNNKEL (reference sequence). The CDR3 length is 16 residues.

This chain joins TRBV2 and TRBJ2-5; no reliable D call. V gave up 2 bases and J gave up 11 bases, with 21 bases separating them. From germline, CDR1 is SNHLY and CDR2 FYNNEI. The CDR3 has 15 residues. The CDR3, as DNA: TGTGCCAGCAGTGAAATTAGCCCAGAGCGTAATGAGCAGTACTTC. It is translated as CASSEISPERNEQYF. The variable domain in full, completed from reference TRBV2 and TRBJ2-5, reads EPEVTQTPSHQVTQMGQEVILRCVPISNHLYFYWYRQILGQKVEFLVSFYNNEISEKSEIFDDQFSVERPDGSNFTLKIRSTKLEDSAMYFCASSEISPERNEQYFGPGTRLLVL.

In the case of this clonotype: A much larger clone lies one base from this, so it may be a read error. CDR3 sequence: CARSLVPQGRNSPLHF. As DNA, the CDR3 is TGTGCCAGAAGCTTAGTCCCCCAGGGGAGAAATTCACCCCTCCACTTT. J is TRBJ1-6 and V is TRBV11-2; the D gene is possibly TRBD1 (6 bases). This CDR3 spans 16 amino acids. Per the germline V gene, CDR1 is SGHAT and CDR2 is FQNNGV.

This chain links TRBV28 with TRBJ1-2; D unresolved. Germline assignment: CDR1 MDHEN and CDR2 SYDVKM. Trimming took 7 bases from V and 2 from J, leaving 11 bases between them. The length of the CDR3 is 13 residues. The chain's CDR3 is CASMTDQNYGYTF. CDR3 in DNA: TGTGCCAGCATGACGGACCAGAACTATGGCTACACCTTC.

The chain has TRBV7-9 and TRBJ1-1; no definite D call. The germline gives CDR1 SEHNR, CDR2 FQNEAQ (reference sequence). The germline V and J ends were trimmed by 3 bases and 1 base, with 12 bases remaining between them. The CDR3 length is 15 residues. The CDR3 here is CASSFTTHRNTEAFF. CDR3 in DNA: TGTGCCAGCAGCTTTACGACGCACCGGAACACTGAAGCTTTCTTT.

This chain links TRBV20-1 with TRBJ1-2; D perhaps matches TRBD1 (5 bases). Germline values: CDR1 DFQATT, CDR2 SNEGSKA (reference sequence). V was clipped by 6 bases and J by 4 bases, with 15 bases between them. The CDR3 is made up of 13 amino acids. The CDR3 DNA sequence: TGCAGTGCCTCCTTTGGGGGATCCTATGGCTACACCTTC. This codes for CSASFGGSYGYTF.